The clone carrying this TCR beta chain has a handful of counts. Unique molecular identifiers were in the cDNA, with template-switch universal primer binding. TCRdb analysed the 5' RACE reads with MiXCR anew, one entry per CDR3 protein. The repertoire holds roughly 750,000 distinct CDR3 sequences, with around 21% as singletons. The CDR3 is 16 amino acids. Germline lookup yields CDR1 LNHNV and CDR2 YYDKDF (reference sequence). Losses at the gene ends were 0 bases for V and 4 bases for J; bases not matched to a gene: 5. These data come from a study of identical twins. The same data also contributed to another study, on T cells expressing NK-cell markers. That publication notes: Seven of eight sequenced donors tested HCMV-seropositive; one tested seronegative. These same clonotypes (in four donors) also led the CD3+CD56-NKG2C+ fraction.

Sequenced material: PBMCs. The TCR was taken from a young woman in good health. V is TRBV15 and J is TRBJ2-7; 11 bases fit TRBD1. The CDR3 loop reads CATSREAGTGGYEQYF. CDR3 nucleotide sequence: TGTGCCACCAGCAGAGAAGCGGGGACAGGGGGTTACGAGCAGTACTTC.